A single sample is the source of the 2 T cell receptor beta chains below, sequenced in a study of T cell clonality in common variable immunodeficiency. Assay used: immunoSEQ multiplex PCR; TCRdb lists only in-frame clones, some missing. The record shows some 52,000 clones for this sample, with no singletons present. What was sequenced was peripheral blood mononuclear cells. These receptors originate from a person between 18 and 75 years old in good health.

In this sample, this clone turned up many times. The CDR3 spells CASSQATASGDYEQYF. The part of the CDR3 DNA that was read is TGCGCCAGCAGCCAAGCGACAGCTAGCGGGGACTACGAG. The J gene is TRBJ2-7, the V gene TRBV4-1, with 9 nucleotides matching TRBD2. The read ends 3 residues shy of where the CDR3 ends; the end is completed using the germline J gene. V lost 1 base, J lost 3 bases, and 7 bases stayed unmatched. The germline V gene encodes CDR1 MGHRA and CDR2 YSYEKL. This CDR3 has 16 amino acids.

This clone was counted at least ten times. The read terminates 3 residues before the CDR3 end, so the remaining end is supplied by the germline J gene. V and J are TRBV4-1 and TRBJ1-1, with D unclear. Germline assignment: CDR1 MGHRA and CDR2 YSYEKL. Trimming shortened V by 6 bases and J by 5 bases, and 13 bases separated the two germline ends. The CDR3 contains 13 residues. Here the CDR3 reads CASSQKIRTEAFF. The CDR3 bases that were read are TGCGCCAGCAGTCAGAAGATCAGGACTGAA.